Shown below are 20 T cell receptor beta chains from a single sample sequenced in a study of CD8 T cells in ankylosing spondylitis. TCRdb analysed the 5' RACE reads with MiXCR anew, one entry per CDR3 protein. The repertoire holds 300,000 to 400,000 distinct CDR3 sequences, with about 20% as singletons. Sequencing was performed on blood, either unsorted or a sorted T cell fraction (not recorded which). These receptors originate from a male donor with ankylosing spondylitis or in good health (not recorded which).

This clonotype was detected many times. The chain joins TRBV5-1 to TRBJ2-1; D ambiguous. Germline V CDR1 and CDR2: SGHRS, YFSETQ. The CDR3 spans 17 residues. V lost 4 bases and J lost 0, with 17 bases in between. The CDR3 DNA sequence: TGCGCCAGCAGCCACCATGATAGCTCAAGCTCCTACAATGAGCAGTTCTTC. Encoded protein: CASSHHDSSSSYNEQFF.

The CDR3 DNA follows: TGTGCCAGCAGCTCGTTTGGGGGGCTTACTGAAGCTTTCTTT. It codes for CASSSFGGLTEAFF. The chain uses TRBV7-9 and TRBJ1-1; possibly TRBD1 for D (6 bases). Germline CDR1 SEHNR, CDR2 FQNEAQ (reference sequence). The CDR3 contains 14 residues. V gave up 4 bases and J gave up 5 bases, with 14 bases separating them.

The V gene is TRBV12-3 or TRBV12-4, the J gene TRBJ2-2, with TRBD1 matching over 10 bases. The trim removed 4 bases at V and 4 bases at J, leaving 9 bases unmatched. The CDR3 consists of 17 residues. CDR3 in amino acids: CASSSADRGHGTGELFF. CDR3 nucleotide sequence: TGTGCCAGCAGTTCTGCCGACAGGGGGCACGGCACCGGGGAGCTGTTTTTT.

The rearrangement joins TRBV25-1 to TRBJ1-2, with D tentatively TRBD1 (5 bases). V gave up 1 base and J gave up 3 bases, with 6 bases separating them. Germline V gene sequence: CDR1 MGHDK, CDR2 SYGVNS. CDR3 length equals 13 residues. Written as DNA, the CDR3 is TGTGCCAGCAGTGAATGGGACTACTATGGCTACACCTTC. It codes for CASSEWDYYGYTF.

The genes are TRBV3-1 and TRBJ2-2, with D possibly matching TRBD1 (6 bases). The CDR3 runs 17 residues. The V gene's germline CDR1 is LGHDT and CDR2 YNNKEL (reference sequence). Trimming took off 0 bases at V and 1 base at J, with 12 bases between the two ends. For the CDR3, the DNA is TGTGCCAGCAGCCAAGACCCCACAGGGCTGAACACCGGGGAGCTGTTTTTT. It specifies CASSQDPTGLNTGELFF. Full variable domain (missing parts from reference TRBV3-1 and TRBJ2-2): DTAVSQTPKYLVTQMGNDKSIKCEQNLGHDTMYWYKQDSKKFLKIMFSYNNKELIINETVPNRFSPKSPDKAHLNLHINSLELGDSAVYFCASSQDPTGLNTGELFFGEGSRLTVL.

The chain joins TRBV28 to TRBJ2-5; D might be TRBD1 or TRBD2, each matching 5 bases. CDR1 is MDHEN, CDR2 SYDVKM, per germline. The CDR3 is 16 residues long. V lost 5 bases, J lost 2 bases, and 18 bases lay in between. The CDR3 loop reads CASSLSWDGNQETQYF. CDR3 nucleotides: TGTGCCAGCAGTCTCTCATGGGACGGGAATCAAGAGACCCAGTACTTC.

This clonotype occurred a few times. The chain combines TRBV9 with TRBJ2-3, with 7 nucleotides matching TRBD2. This CDR3 has 15 amino acids. V trimming: 3 bases; J trimming: 11 bases; junction bases outside the gene matches: 15. CDR1 and CDR2 (germline): SGDLS, YYNGEE. CDR3 nucleotides: TGTGCCAGCAGCGCAACCCCAGGTTTGGCGGGGGAGCAGTATTTT. It codes for CASSATPGLAGEQYF.

This rearrangement joins TRBV12-3 or TRBV12-4 to TRBJ2-1; TRBD1 matches at 8 bases. This CDR3 has 14 residues. The V segment lost 4 bases and the J segment 4 bases; nucleotides outside the gene matches: 3. As DNA, the CDR3 is TGTGCCAGCAGTTGGACAGGGCCATACAATGAGCAGTTCTTC. As protein: CASSWTGPYNEQFF.

The chain links TRBV18 to TRBJ2-3; perhaps TRBD1 as D (5 bases). CDR3 length equals 13 residues. The germline CDR1 and CDR2 sequences are KGHSH and LQKENI. The V end lost 7 bases, the J end lost 0 bases, and 8 bases lay between the germline ends. CDR3 protein: CASCAGSTDTQYF. CDR3 in DNA: TGTGCCAGCTGTGCAGGGAGCACAGATACGCAGTATTTT.

As regards this clonotype: One end of the junction is discordant with germline, which a read error may explain. The V gene is TRBV10-3, the J gene TRBJ2-1, with D possibly being TRBD1 (6 bases). The V gene's germline CDR1 is ENHRY and CDR2 SYGVKD. CDR3 size: 17 residues. The chain's CDR3 is CAIGEEGRGISYNEQFF. The CDR3 coding sequence is TGTGCCATCGGTGAGGAAGGCAGGGGAATCTCCTACAATGAGCAGTTCTTC.

The CDR3 sequence is CAISLKAPAGVYYNEQFF. The DNA of the CDR3 is TGTGCCATCAGTTTAAAGGCCCCGGCAGGAGTCTACTACAATGAGCAGTTCTTC. V usage is TRBV13 and J usage is TRBJ2-1; no firm D call. Germline values: CDR1 PRHDT, CDR2 FYEKMQ (reference sequence). Trimming cost V 10 bases and J 3 bases, with 28 bases left between them. This CDR3 is built from 18 residues.

The V gene is TRBV10-3, the J gene TRBJ1-2; 7 bases agree with TRBD1. CDR1 is ENHRY, CDR2 SYGVKD, per germline. V lost 8 bases, J lost 5 bases, and 20 bases stayed unmatched. There are 17 residues in the CDR3. As DNA, the CDR3 is TGTGCCATCCGGGACGAGACAGGGTCTAAAGCCGGGTATGGCTACACCTTC. The encoded protein is CAIRDETGSKAGYGYTF.

This clonotype was detected a few times. The V call is TRBV9, the J call TRBJ2-3; 8 bases map to TRBD1. The CDR3 loop spans 16 amino acids. V lost 6 bases, J lost 0 bases, and 9 bases stayed unmatched. CDR1 and CDR2 from the germline V gene are SGDLS and YYNGEE. CDR3 protein: CASTGPGGASTDTQYF. In DNA form, the CDR3 reads TGTGCCAGCACCGGACCAGGGGGCGCGAGCACAGATACGCAGTATTTT.

J is TRBJ2-1 and V is TRBV27; TRBD2 aligns across 8 bases. V lost 2 bases to trimming and J lost 7 bases; unmatched junction nucleotides: 13. The CDR3 is made up of 17 amino acids. From germline, CDR1 is MNHEY and CDR2 SMNVEV (reference sequence). CDR3 DNA: TGTGCCAGCAGTTTACGGTTCCCAGCGGGGGACGCAAATGAGCAGTTCTTC. As protein: CASSLRFPAGDANEQFF.

The chain uses TRBV3-1 and TRBJ2-7; no clear D. The V and J ends lost 4 bases and 2 bases respectively, with 12 bases between them. Germline loops: CDR1 LGHDT, CDR2 YNNKEL (reference sequence). The CDR3 covers 14 residues. CDR3 sequence: CASSLSAETYEQYF. The CDR3 region has the DNA TGTGCCAGCAGCCTATCGGCGGAAACCTACGAGCAGTACTTC.

The rearrangement links TRBV21-1 to TRBJ1-5; the table gives TRBD1 as D, unverified against the DNA. TRBV21-1 is a pseudogene segment. The CDR3 has 19 amino acids. CDR3: CASSKSGTGADNSNQPQHF. CDR3 sequence (DNA): TGTGCCAGCAGCAAATCCGGGACAGGGGCCGATAATAGCAATCAGCCCCAGCATTTT.

This clonotype appeared a few times. One end of the junction does not line up with germline, which may come from a read error. V usage is TRBV10-3 and J usage is TRBJ2-3, with 8 bases fitting TRBD1. Germline V CDR1 and CDR2: ENHRY, SYGVKD. This CDR3 has 15 residues. CDR3 loop: CTISGTTGGTDTQYF. In DNA, the CDR3 is TGTACCATCAGTGGGACGACAGGGGGCACAGATACGCAGTATTTT.

The gene calls are TRBV15 and TRBJ2-7, with 7 bases identical to TRBD1. V lost 5 bases and J lost 4; bases outside the gene matches: 8. This CDR3 has 14 amino acids. Germline V CDR1 and CDR2: LNHNV, YYDKDF (reference sequence). For the CDR3, the DNA is TGTGCCACCAGCGTGACAGGGCAGATATACGAGCAGTACTTC. Residues: CATSVTGQIYEQYF.

This chain connects TRBV20-1 to TRBJ2-3; D is unclear. The ends were cut back, 2 bases at V and 3 bases at J, with 12 bases in the middle. The CDR3 length is 14 residues. Germline V gene lookup returns CDR1 DFQATT and CDR2 SNEGSKA (reference sequence). CDR3: CSARLAYFTDTQYF. DNA of the CDR3: TGCAGTGCTAGACTCGCCTATTTTACAGATACGCAGTATTTT.

The gene calls are TRBV3-1 and TRBJ2-7; 7 bases agree with TRBD1. V lost 5 bases to trimming and J lost 3 bases; unmatched junction nucleotides: 10. The germline V gene encodes CDR1 LGHDT and CDR2 YNNKEL (reference sequence). The CDR3 contains 15 residues. CDR3 DNA sequence: TGTGCCAGCAGCACCGGCCTTTGGGACAGCTACGAGCAGTACTTC. Translated, it gives CASSTGLWDSYEQYF.